Following are 30 T cell receptor beta chains from one sample sequenced in a study of OX40 agonist ivuxolimab in advanced cancers. The protocol was immunoSEQ multiplex PCR, while the TCRdb copy is restricted to in-frame clones and leaves out a portion. Of around 25,000 clones in the sample, 80% to 85% were seen once. Sequenced material: CD4+ or CD8+ T cells sorted from blood, taken in a trial of the OX40 agonist ivuxolimab. All receptors come from an adult with an advanced solid tumor such as melanoma, head and neck, liver or kidney cancer.

This clone was found once. This chain links TRBV7-9 with TRBJ2-1; D not resolved. V lost 2 bases to trimming and J lost 0 bases, with 5 bases between them. The CDR3 has 14 amino acids. Germline assignment: CDR1 SEHNR and CDR2 FQNEAQ (reference sequence). The CDR3 DNA follows: TGTGCCAGCAGCTTATCAGGCTCCTACAATGAGCAGTTCTTC. It yields the protein CASSLSGSYNEQFF.

Turning to this clone: A far larger clone differs by one base, so this is likely a read error. The chain couples TRBV11-1 to TRBJ1-1; D unclear. This CDR3 spans 13 amino acids. Germline V gives CDR1 SGHAT, CDR2 FQDESV (reference sequence). Between the trimmed V and J ends, which lost 5 bases and 1 base, there was a span of 8 bases. CDR3 region: CASSPQRNTEAFF. The CDR3 DNA follows: TGTGCCAGCAGCCCCCAGAGGAACACTGAAGCTTTCTTT. Full variable domain (missing parts from reference TRBV11-1 and TRBJ1-1): EAEVAQSPRYKITEKSQAVAFWCDPISGHATLYWYRQILGQGPELLVQFQDESVVDDSQLPKDRFSAERLKGVDSTLKIQPAELGDSAMYLCASSPQRNTEAFFGQGTRLTVV.

This chain joins TRBV10-3 and TRBJ2-5; D ambiguous. Trimming took 0 bases from V and 1 from J, leaving 12 bases between them. CDR1 and CDR2 from the germline V gene are ENHRY and SYGVKD. CDR3 length: 16 residues. The CDR3 nucleotides read TGTGCCATCAGTGAGTCCGCCGGGCTAACCCAAGAGACCCAGTACTTC. Translated, it gives CAISESAGLTQETQYF.

V and J are TRBV7-3 and TRBJ2-3, with 7 bases identical to TRBD2. Germline V lookup: CDR1 SGHTA, CDR2 FQGTGA. This CDR3 comprises 15 residues. V lost 4 bases to trimming and J lost 3 bases; unmatched junction nucleotides: 7. In nucleotides, the CDR3 is TGTGCCAGCAGCTCCTTAACGGGAGGAACAGATACGCAGTATTTT. It specifies CASSSLTGGTDTQYF.

The chain uses TRBV27 and TRBJ2-1, with D tentatively TRBD2 (6 bases). The ends were cut back, 0 bases at V and 0 bases at J, with 9 bases in the middle. The CDR3 length is 16 residues. Germline CDR1 and CDR2: MNHEY and SMNVEV (reference sequence). The CDR3 coding sequence is TGTGCCAGCAGTTTATCGGGACTGAACTCCTACAATGAGCAGTTCTTC. It encodes CASSLSGLNSYNEQFF.

The genes are TRBV27 and TRBJ2-7, with 9 bases aligning to TRBD1. V lost 5 bases, J lost 4 bases, and 6 bases stayed unmatched. The CDR3 has 14 amino acids. Germline V lookup: CDR1 MNHEY, CDR2 SMNVEV (reference sequence). In DNA, the CDR3 is TGTGCCAGCAGTGCGGGGACAGGGAGGTACGAGCAGTACTTC. As protein: CASSAGTGRYEQYF.

This sequence joins TRBV5-4 and TRBJ2-7, with TRBD2 as a possible D gene (5 bases). The CDR3 totals 13 residues. Trimming took off 1 base at V and 6 bases at J, with 11 bases between the two ends. Germline V gives CDR1 SGHNT, CDR2 YYREEE (reference sequence). CDR3 amino acids: CASSLSEGVEQYF. In nucleotides, the CDR3 is TGTGCCAGCAGCTTGTCCGAGGGAGTCGAGCAGTACTTC. The full variable domain, with the rest looked up from reference TRBV5-4 and TRBJ2-7, is ETGVTQSPTHLIKTRGQQVTLRCSSQSGHNTVSWYQQALGQGPQFIFQYYREEENGRGNFPPRFSGLQFPNYSSELNVNALELDDSALYLCASSLSEGVEQYFGPGTRLTVT.

The chain carries TRBV27 and TRBJ1-2, with 7 nucleotides matching TRBD1. The CDR3 contains 13 residues. V trimming: 5 bases; J trimming: 4 bases; junction bases outside the gene matches: 4. In germline, CDR1 is MNHEY, CDR2 SMNVEV (reference sequence). The CDR3 region has the DNA TGTGCCAGCAGTACCGGGACAGCCTATGGCTACACCTTC. Protein sequence: CASSTGTAYGYTF.

The chain recombines TRBV29-1 with TRBJ1-2; D is perhaps TRBD1 (5 bases). V was pared by 3 bases and J by 0 bases, with 20 bases between. Germline CDR1 SQVTM, CDR2 ANQGSEA. There are 17 residues in the CDR3. The CDR3 loop is CSVEDRDGRGSNYGYTF. The CDR3 DNA reads TGCAGCGTTGAGGATCGGGACGGTAGAGGTTCTAACTATGGCTACACCTTC. The full variable domain, completed using reference TRBV29-1 and TRBJ1-2, is SAVISQKPSRDICQRGTSLTIQCQVDSQVTMMFWYRQQPGQSLTLIATANQGSEATYESGFVIDKFPISRPNLTFSTLTVSNMSPEDSSIYLCSVEDRDGRGSNYGYTFGSGTRLTVV.

The chain couples TRBV9 to TRBJ2-3; the match to TRBD2 covers 7 bases. The CDR3 runs to 14 residues. Germline lookup yields CDR1 SGDLS and CDR2 YYNGEE. With V trimmed by 2 bases and J by 4 bases, 4 bases remained unmatched. The CDR3 coding sequence is TGTGCCAGCAGCGTGCGGGAGAGGGCAGATACGCAGTATTTT. Translated, it gives CASSVRERADTQYF.

The chain carries TRBV7-2 and TRBJ2-5, with D possibly being TRBD2 (5 bases). The V gene lost 3 bases and the J gene lost 1 base, with 9 bases spanning the gap. This CDR3 contains 14 residues. Germline CDR1 and CDR2: SGHTA and FQGNSA. The CDR3 loop reads CASSFRGLQETQYF. CDR3 bases: TGTGCCAGCAGCTTCCGAGGGCTCCAAGAGACCCAGTACTTC.

The chain joins TRBV30 to TRBJ2-1; D not resolved. The germline V and J ends were trimmed by 0 bases and 6 bases, with 6 bases remaining between them. CDR1 and CDR2 (germline): GTSNPN, SVGIG (reference sequence). This CDR3 region has 12 residues. The CDR3: CAWSVLSNEQFF. The CDR3 DNA follows: TGTGCCTGGAGTGTACTTTCCAATGAGCAGTTCTTC.

By sample fraction, this clone is medium-sized. The chain has TRBV27 and TRBJ2-1; D is undetermined. The germline gives CDR1 MNHEY, CDR2 SMNVEV (reference sequence). V lost 2 bases and J 3 bases, leaving 8 bases between the germline ends. CDR3 length equals 14 residues. This CDR3 reads CASSLALGYNEQFF. In nucleotides, the CDR3 is TGTGCCAGCAGTTTAGCCCTTGGCTACAATGAGCAGTTCTTC.

This clone was seen only a few times. V gene TRBV29-1 combines with J gene TRBJ2-7; 8 bases match TRBD1. After removal of 3 bases from V and 3 bases from J, the junction contained 4 bases not matched to a gene. The CDR3 sequence is 13 residues long. Germline V CDR1 and CDR2: SQVTM, ANQGSEA. CDR3 sequence: CSVEDREGYEQYF. In nucleotides, the CDR3 is TGCAGCGTTGAGGACAGGGAAGGCTACGAGCAGTACTTC.

The chain has TRBV7-9 and TRBJ1-1; D may be TRBD1 (5 bases). Germline-derived CDR1 and CDR2 are SEHNR and FQNEAQ (reference sequence). The CDR3 sequence is 16 residues long. The ends were cut back, 11 bases at V and 0 bases at J, with 22 bases in the middle. The CDR3 nucleotides are TGTGCCTCCTGGTCCCTTATCGACAGCTTGAACACTGAAGCTTTCTTT. Protein product: CASWSLIDSLNTEAFF.

The V call is TRBV9, the J call TRBJ1-1; tentative D call: TRBD1 (5 bases). The germline V gene has CDR1 SGDLS and CDR2 YYNGEE. The V gene lost 3 bases and the J gene lost 9 bases, with 12 bases spanning the gap. The CDR3 is 12 amino acids. CDR3 amino acids: CASSEGTSQAFF. The CDR3, as DNA: TGTGCCAGCAGCGAGGGGACCAGCCAAGCTTTCTTT.

This clone came up a few times. The chain employs TRBV5-4 and TRBJ2-1; the match to TRBD2 covers 8 bases. Germline V gene data show CDR1 as SGHNT and CDR2 as YYREEE (reference sequence). V lost 5 bases to trimming and J lost 3 bases; unmatched junction nucleotides: 7. The CDR3 contains 15 residues. CDR3 bases: TGTGCCAGCAGTCCAATCGGGGGGGGCTACAATGAGCAGTTCTTC. It encodes CASSPIGGGYNEQFF.

This rearrangement joins TRBV7-9 to TRBJ2-7; D is unclear. The germline CDR1 and CDR2 sequences are SEHNR and FQNEAQ (reference sequence). Trimming shortened V by 4 bases and J by 7 bases, and 8 bases separated the two germline ends. The CDR3 totals 11 residues. The CDR3 DNA is TGTGCCAGCAGCTCACCGGATGAGCAGTACTTC. Its translation: CASSSPDEQYF.

By share, this clone ranks as medium-sized (0.01 to 0.1%). The chain uses TRBV7-8 and TRBJ2-7; a possible D gene is TRBD1 (6 bases). The CDR3 runs to 13 residues. Trimming stripped 0 bases from V and 6 bases from J, with 9 bases between. Germline CDR1 and CDR2: SGHVS and FQNEAQ. Here the CDR3 reads CASSLAAGAEQYF. DNA for the CDR3: TGTGCCAGCAGCTTAGCGGCAGGGGCCGAGCAGTACTTC.

The chain recombines TRBV9 with TRBJ1-1; TRBD1 is a possible D gene (6 bases). The V gene lost 0 bases and the J gene lost 0 bases, with 12 bases spanning the gap. There are 16 residues in the CDR3. CDR1 SGDLS and CDR2 YYNGEE come from the germline V gene. The CDR3 reads CASSVGAGAMNTEAFF. CDR3 sequence (DNA): TGTGCCAGCAGCGTAGGGGCAGGGGCTATGAACACTGAAGCTTTCTTT.

V usage is TRBV2 and J usage is TRBJ1-2; D may be TRBD1 (5 bases). Trimming pared 7 bases from V and 3 bases from J, leaving 9 bases between. The germline gives CDR1 SNHLY, CDR2 FYNNEI. The CDR3 consists of 12 residues. In DNA, the CDR3 is TGTGCCAGCACCCAGGGTTACTATGGCTACACCTTC. Translation gives CASTQGYYGYTF.

CDR3 coding DNA: TGTGCCAGCATGGGGATCTATGGCTACACCTTC. It encodes CASMGIYGYTF. V is TRBV7-2 and J is TRBJ1-2, with no clear D. The germline V gene has CDR1 SGHTA and CDR2 FQGNSA. The CDR3 spans 11 residues. V was cut by 7 bases and J by 4 bases, with 7 bases left in between.

V is TRBV9 and J is TRBJ2-1, with D possibly being TRBD2 (5 bases). This CDR3 has 15 residues. Per germline, CDR1 SGDLS and CDR2 YYNGEE. With 0 bases removed from V and 5 bases from J, the gap between germline ends came to 12 bases. The CDR3 loop is CASSVDGNSDNEQFF. The DNA for the CDR3 is TGTGCCAGCAGCGTAGACGGGAATTCGGACAATGAGCAGTTCTTC.

The rearrangement joins TRBV6-5 to TRBJ2-6; no clear D gene. CDR1 and CDR2 from the germline V gene are MNHEY and SVGAGI. The CDR3 covers 14 residues. V lost 4 bases and J 5 bases, leaving 9 bases between the germline ends. The CDR3 DNA reads as TGTGCCAGCAGTTCCCGCCGAAGGGCCAACGTCCTGACTTTC. Translation gives CASSSRRRANVLTF.

The chain employs TRBV19 and TRBJ2-6; D call uncertain. The germline CDR1 and CDR2 sequences are LNHDA and SQIVND (reference sequence). The CDR3 has 13 amino acids. V was clipped by 8 bases and J by 0 bases, with 5 bases between them. The chain's CDR3 is CASSNSGANVLTF. In DNA form, the CDR3 reads TGTGCCAGTTCAAACTCTGGGGCCAACGTCCTGACTTTC.

This rearrangement joins TRBV5-1 to TRBJ2-5; D call uncertain. Germline V lookup: CDR1 SGHRS, CDR2 YFSETQ. Trimming removed 4 bases from V and 7 bases from J, with 8 bases in between. The CDR3 is 11 amino acids. The CDR3 DNA reads TGCGCCAGCAGCGCCCATGGGACCCAGTACTTC. It is translated as CASSAHGTQYF.

The chain employs TRBV25-1 and TRBJ1-1; 8 bases match TRBD1. Germline CDR1 MGHDK, CDR2 SYGVNS. The V gene end was trimmed by 2 bases and the J gene end by 5 bases; junction bases not matched to a gene: 7. This CDR3 is built from 15 residues. The DNA for the CDR3 is TGTGCCAGCAGTGAAGGACCAGGGGGCTGGACTGAAGCTTTCTTT. As protein: CASSEGPGGWTEAFF.

In this sample, this clone turned up once. The chain uses TRBV5-1 and TRBJ1-1; D not certain. Germline CDR1 SGHRS, CDR2 YFSETQ. The V and J ends lost 0 bases and 6 bases respectively, with 12 bases between them. This CDR3 comprises 14 residues. CDR3 sequence reads: CASSLGFIDSEAFF. Written as DNA, the CDR3 is TGCGCCAGCAGCTTGGGCTTCATTGACTCTGAAGCTTTCTTT.

The chain uses TRBV27 and TRBJ2-7; a weak D match, TRBD2 (6 bases). V was trimmed by 6 bases and J by 7 bases, leaving 10 bases between them. Germline V gene data show CDR1 as MNHEY and CDR2 as SMNVEV (reference sequence). The CDR3 sequence is 11 residues long. In DNA form, the CDR3 reads TGTGCCAGCAGCCCAGGGAGGGAGCAGTACTTC. Protein sequence: CASSPGREQYF.

J is TRBJ1-2 and V is TRBV6-6; 7 nucleotides align to TRBD1. The CDR3 is 14 amino acids. V lost 5 bases, J lost 7 bases, and 10 bases stayed unmatched. Germline V gene data show CDR1 as MNHNY and CDR2 as SVGAGI (reference sequence). CDR3 coding DNA: TGTGCCAGCAGTACGGGTACAGGGGCAAGTGGCTACACCTTC. Translated: CASSTGTGASGYTF.